Here is one T cell receptor beta chain with its context. The target antigen is unknown. Per the germline V gene, CDR1 is SGHRS and CDR2 is YFSETQ. V shed 1 base and J shed 5 bases, with 7 bases lying between them. The CDR3 runs to 13 residues. This specimen comes from a study of T cell responses to AZD1222 COVID-19 vaccine. Overall study: Second-dose recipients at about 4 or about 12 weeks were treated as one pooled group. Notes on the study in general: Scientists sampled the repertoires only once the peak T cell response had passed. The sample set comprised mostly white British donors with more females, and clonal diversity was possibly underestimated.

Here immunoSEQ multiplex PCR was the method, and the copy in TCRdb shows in-frame clones only, minus some. Of some 150,000 clones listed, 90% to 95% are singletons. The input for sequencing was peripheral blood, taken on day 0 of AZD1222 vaccination. This rearrangement joins TRBV5-1 to TRBJ2-1; D uncertain. This clonotype originated in an adult in good health. In DNA form, the CDR3 reads TGCGCCAGCAGCTTGCCAGTTAACAATGAGCAGTTCTTC. It yields the protein CASSLPVNNEQFF.